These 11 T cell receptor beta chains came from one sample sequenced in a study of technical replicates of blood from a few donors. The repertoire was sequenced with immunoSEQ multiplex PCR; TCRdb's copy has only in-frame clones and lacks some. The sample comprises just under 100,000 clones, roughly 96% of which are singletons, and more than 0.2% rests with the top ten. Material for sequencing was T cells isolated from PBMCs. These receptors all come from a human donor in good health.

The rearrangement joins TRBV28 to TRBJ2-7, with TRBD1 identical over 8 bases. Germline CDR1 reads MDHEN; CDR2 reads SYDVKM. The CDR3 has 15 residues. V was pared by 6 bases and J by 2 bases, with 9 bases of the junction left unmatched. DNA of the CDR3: TGTGCCAGCAGCTCCCCCGCGGACAGGGCCTACGAGCAGTACTTC. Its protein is CASSSPADRAYEQYF.

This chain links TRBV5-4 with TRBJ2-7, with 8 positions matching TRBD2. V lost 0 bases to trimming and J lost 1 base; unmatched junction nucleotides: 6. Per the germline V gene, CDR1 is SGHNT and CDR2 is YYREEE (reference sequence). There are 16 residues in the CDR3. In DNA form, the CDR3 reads TGTGCCAGCAGCTTGGACGTAGCGGGATATTCCTACGAGCAGTACTTC. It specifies CASSLDVAGYSYEQYF.

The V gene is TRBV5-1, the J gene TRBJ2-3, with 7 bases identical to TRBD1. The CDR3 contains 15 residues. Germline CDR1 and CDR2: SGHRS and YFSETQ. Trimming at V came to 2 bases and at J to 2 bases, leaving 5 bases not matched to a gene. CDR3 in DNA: TGCGCCAGCAGCTTAGGGGGCAAAAACACAGATACGCAGTATTTT. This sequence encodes CASSLGGKNTDTQYF.

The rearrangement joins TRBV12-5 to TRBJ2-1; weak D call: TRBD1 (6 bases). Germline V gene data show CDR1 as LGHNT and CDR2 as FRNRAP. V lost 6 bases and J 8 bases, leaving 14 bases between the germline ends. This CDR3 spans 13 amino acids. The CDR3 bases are TGTGCTAGTGGATACGGACAGATGGATGAGCAGTTCTTC. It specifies CASGYGQMDEQFF.

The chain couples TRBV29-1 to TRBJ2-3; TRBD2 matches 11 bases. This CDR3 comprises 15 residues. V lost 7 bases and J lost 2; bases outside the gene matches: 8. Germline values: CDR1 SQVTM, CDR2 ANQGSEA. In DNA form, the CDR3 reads TGCAGCGGTATGACTAGCGGGGCGATCACAGATACGCAGTATTTT. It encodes CSGMTSGAITDTQYF.

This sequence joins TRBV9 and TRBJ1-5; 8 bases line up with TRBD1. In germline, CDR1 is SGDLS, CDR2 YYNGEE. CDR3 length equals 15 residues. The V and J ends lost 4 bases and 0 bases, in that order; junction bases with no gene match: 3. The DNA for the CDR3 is TGTGCCAGCAGCCCCGGACAGGGTAGCAATCAGCCCCAGCATTTT. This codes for CASSPGQGSNQPQHF.

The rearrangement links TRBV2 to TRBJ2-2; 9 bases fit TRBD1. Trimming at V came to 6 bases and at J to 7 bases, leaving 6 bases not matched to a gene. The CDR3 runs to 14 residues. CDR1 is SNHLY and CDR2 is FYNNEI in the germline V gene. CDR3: CASRLGQGVGELFF. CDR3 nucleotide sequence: TGTGCCAGCAGGTTGGGACAGGGTGTCGGGGAGCTGTTTTTT.

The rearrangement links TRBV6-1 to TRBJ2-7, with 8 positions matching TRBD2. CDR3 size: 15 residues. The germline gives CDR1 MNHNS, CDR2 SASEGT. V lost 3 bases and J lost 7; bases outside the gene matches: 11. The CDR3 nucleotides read TGTGCCAGCAGTGAGGTAAGCGGGGGATTTCGAGAGCAGTACTTC. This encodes CASSEVSGGFREQYF.

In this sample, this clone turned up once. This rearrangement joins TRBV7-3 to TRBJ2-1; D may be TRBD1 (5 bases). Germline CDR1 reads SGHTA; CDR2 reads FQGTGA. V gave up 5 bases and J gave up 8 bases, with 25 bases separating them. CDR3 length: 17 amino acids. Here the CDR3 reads CASSQAPNPGKLDEQFF. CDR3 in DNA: TGTGCCAGCAGCCAAGCCCCGAATCCAGGGAAATTGGATGAGCAGTTCTTC.

The CDR3 sequence: CASSQVIFRRDEKLFF. The CDR3 DNA follows: TGTGCCAGCAGCCAAGTCATATTCCGGAGGGACGAAAAACTGTTTTTT. The chain recombines TRBV4-2 with TRBJ1-4; tentative D call: TRBD1 (5 bases). The CDR3 length is 16 residues. The V and J ends lost 1 base and 8 bases respectively, with 17 bases between them. Germline V lookup: CDR1 LGHNA, CDR2 YNFKEQ.

CDR3 in DNA: TGCAGCGTTGTCTATTCCGGGGAAGGCTACACCTTC. This codes for CSVVYSGEGYTF. The chain has TRBV29-1 and TRBJ1-2; D not certain. The germline V and J ends were trimmed by 4 bases and 8 bases, with 14 bases remaining between them. CDR1 and CDR2 (germline): SQVTM, ANQGSEA. There are 12 residues in the CDR3.